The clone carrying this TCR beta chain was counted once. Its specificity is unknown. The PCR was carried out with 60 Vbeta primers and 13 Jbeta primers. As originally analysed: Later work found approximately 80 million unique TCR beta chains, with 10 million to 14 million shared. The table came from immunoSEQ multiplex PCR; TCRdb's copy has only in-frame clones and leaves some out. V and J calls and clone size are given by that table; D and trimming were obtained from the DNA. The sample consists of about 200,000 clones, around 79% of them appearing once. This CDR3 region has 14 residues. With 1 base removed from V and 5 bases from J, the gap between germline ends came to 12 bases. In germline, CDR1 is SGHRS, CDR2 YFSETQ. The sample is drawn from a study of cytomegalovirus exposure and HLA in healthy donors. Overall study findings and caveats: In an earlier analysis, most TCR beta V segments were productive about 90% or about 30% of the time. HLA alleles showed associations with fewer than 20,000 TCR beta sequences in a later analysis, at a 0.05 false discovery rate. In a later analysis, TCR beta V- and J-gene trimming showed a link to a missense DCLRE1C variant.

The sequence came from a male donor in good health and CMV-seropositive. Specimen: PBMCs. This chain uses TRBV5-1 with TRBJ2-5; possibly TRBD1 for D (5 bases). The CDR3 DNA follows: TGCGCCAGCAGCTTGTCTACTGGGGCGGAGACCCAGTACTTC. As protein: CASSLSTGAETQYF.